These 28 T cell receptor beta chains came from one sample sequenced in a study of T-cell reconstitution after alpha-beta-depleted transplantation in children. Unique molecular identifiers featured in how the TCRbeta library was prepared. Each CDR3 protein gets one entry after TCRdb re-called the PCR reads with MiXCR. The sample records hundreds of thousands of distinct CDR3 sequences, roughly 17% being singletons. This sample comprised PBMCs from the stem cell graft donor, obtained from the stem cell graft. All receptors derive from a human donor who donated a stem cell graft to a child with acute myeloid leukemia.

The sample holds many counts of this clonotype. The CDR3 region has the DNA TGTGCCAGCAGCTCCCTAGCGGGTCCCTACGAGCAGTACTTC. This translates into CASSSLAGPYEQYF. V is TRBV7-2 and J is TRBJ2-7; 8 bases are shared with TRBD2. V shed 4 bases and J 2 bases; nucleotides not matched to a gene: 4. CDR3 length equals 14 residues. CDR1 and CDR2 (germline): SGHTA, FQGNSA.

Only a few counts were recorded for this clonotype. The V and J genes are TRBV5-6 and TRBJ1-3, with a weak D call TRBD1 (5 bases). The CDR3 is 14 residues long. Trimming took 7 bases from V and 0 from J, leaving 11 bases between them. Germline loops: CDR1 SGHDT, CDR2 YYEEEE. In DNA, the CDR3 is TGTGCCAGCCTTCCGGGGGGCTCTGGAAACACCATATATTTT. It is translated as CASLPGGSGNTIYF.

The chain uses TRBV5-1 and TRBJ2-1, with D uncertain. Germline V gene data show CDR1 as SGHRS and CDR2 as YFSETQ. The CDR3 is 13 amino acids. V was clipped by 0 bases and J by 5 bases, with 6 bases between them. CDR3 coding DNA: TGCGCCAGCAGCTTGGCTCACAACAATGAGCAGTTCTTC. Its protein product is CASSLAHNNEQFF.

This clonotype showed up many times. The chain recombines TRBV20-1 with TRBJ2-3; D ambiguous. Deletions cut 6 bases from V and 9 bases from J, with 25 bases between. Germline values: CDR1 DFQATT, CDR2 SNEGSKA (reference sequence). The CDR3 contains 15 residues. The CDR3 bases are TGCAGTGCACGCAGACGGATAAGTGCGGTTAAAACGCAGTATTTT. Residues: CSARRRISAVKTQYF.

The chain uses TRBV5-1 and TRBJ2-7; D unclear. The CDR3 consists of 13 residues. Germline V gene sequence: CDR1 SGHRS, CDR2 YFSETQ. Trimming left V 4 bases short and J 4 bases short, with 12 bases between. CDR3 bases: TGCGCCAGCAGCCGAAGTTACCTTTACGAGCAGTACGTC. It encodes CASSRSYLYEQYV.

This clonotype came up a few times. The V and J genes are TRBV20-1 and TRBJ2-3; 10 bases map to TRBD2. The germline gives CDR1 DFQATT, CDR2 SNEGSKA (reference sequence). The V gene end was trimmed by 6 bases and the J gene end by 6 bases; junction bases not matched to a gene: 12. The CDR3 runs 15 residues. In DNA form, the CDR3 reads TGCAGTGCAAAACTCCTAGCGGGGGCCGGGGATACGCAGTATTTT. Translation gives CSAKLLAGAGDTQYF.

This clonotype was detected many times. The gene calls are TRBV7-2 and TRBJ1-1; no firm D call. The CDR3 extends over 13 amino acids. Per germline, CDR1 SGHTA and CDR2 FQGNSA. With 0 bases removed from V and 7 bases from J, the gap between germline ends came to 9 bases. CDR3 region: CASSLAQSLEAFF. CDR3 bases: TGTGCCAGCAGCTTAGCACAGTCCCTTGAAGCTTTCTTT.

There are many counts of this clonotype. The chain carries TRBV20-1 and TRBJ1-5; perhaps TRBD1 as D (5 bases). V was clipped by 0 bases and J by 9 bases, with 15 bases between them. CDR1 is DFQATT and CDR2 is SNEGSKA in the germline V gene (reference sequence). The CDR3 consists of 14 residues. The chain's CDR3 is CSAREAGLGRPQHF. The CDR3 region has the DNA TGCAGTGCTAGAGAGGCAGGGTTAGGGAGGCCCCAGCATTTT.

The chain combines TRBV7-9 with TRBJ2-1; 7 nucleotides line up with TRBD1. The V gene end was trimmed by 9 bases and the J gene end by 3 bases; junction bases not matched to a gene: 11. The CDR3 is made up of 15 amino acids. Germline assignment: CDR1 SEHNR and CDR2 FQNEAQ (reference sequence). This CDR3 reads CASTQTGSIYNEQFF. The CDR3 nucleotides read TGTGCCAGTACCCAGACAGGGTCCATCTACAATGAGCAGTTCTTC.

This clonotype was detected only once. The chain couples TRBV28 to TRBJ1-2, with 8 bases matching TRBD1. Germline trimming cut 5 bases from V and 4 bases from J; bases unmatched to any gene: 12. The CDR3 is 16 residues long. Germline assignment: CDR1 MDHEN and CDR2 SYDVKM. The DNA of the CDR3 is TGTGCCAGCAGTCCCACCCGGGGGACAGGTCTCTATGGCTACACCTTC. Protein sequence: CASSPTRGTGLYGYTF.

V usage is TRBV10-3 and J usage is TRBJ2-1; 13 nucleotides align to TRBD2. The V gene's germline CDR1 is ENHRY and CDR2 SYGVKD. This CDR3 spans 18 amino acids. After removal of 10 bases from V and 0 bases from J, the junction contained 12 bases not matched to a gene. The CDR3 spells CATSAGTSGAPSYNEQFF. The CDR3 DNA sequence: TGTGCCACATCGGCCGGGACTAGCGGGGCTCCCTCCTACAATGAGCAGTTCTTC.

This clonotype has a count of ten or more. The chain has TRBV12-3 or TRBV12-4 and TRBJ1-5; D uncertain. V was pared by 3 bases and J by 2 bases, with 8 bases between. The CDR3 consists of 14 residues. In DNA form, the CDR3 reads TGTGCCAGCAGTTTGGCGGTTGGCAATCAGCCCCAGCATTTT. This sequence encodes CASSLAVGNQPQHF.

In its sample, this clonotype was seen a few times. J is TRBJ1-5 and V is TRBV12-3 or TRBV12-4, with unresolved D. There are 15 residues in the CDR3. V lost 5 bases, J lost 7 bases, and 18 bases lay in between. CDR3 amino acids: CASSPDGPQDQPQHF. CDR3 bases: TGTGCCAGCAGTCCGGACGGCCCCCAGGACCAGCCCCAGCATTTT.

This clonotype was counted a few times. The V call is TRBV7-9, the J call TRBJ1-1, with no clear D. Germline V gene data show CDR1 as SEHNR and CDR2 as FQNEAQ (reference sequence). The ends were cut back, 5 bases at V and 1 base at J, with 14 bases in the middle. This CDR3 has 15 residues. Here the CDR3 reads CASSRRGAANTEAFF. Here the CDR3 DNA reads TGTGCCAGCAGCCGCCGTGGAGCCGCGAACACTGAAGCTTTCTTT.

In this sample, this clonotype turned up a few times. The rearrangement joins TRBV12-3 or TRBV12-4 to TRBJ1-1; a possible D gene is TRBD1 (6 bases). There are 14 residues in the CDR3. Trimming took 4 bases from V and 4 from J, leaving 13 bases between them. For the CDR3, the DNA is TGTGCCAGCAGTTCACAGGGTAGGGTCACTGAAGCTTTCTTT. Translated, it gives CASSSQGRVTEAFF.

This clonotype appeared many times. This chain joins TRBV20-1 and TRBJ2-5; 11 nucleotides match TRBD2. This CDR3 comprises 16 residues. CDR1 and CDR2 (germline): DFQATT, SNEGSKA (reference sequence). J gave up 5 bases and V 3 bases, and 11 bases lay outside the gene matches. The CDR3 DNA is TGCAGTGCTAGGGCTGCTAGCGGGGGGATCGGGGAGACCCAGTACTTC. Its translation is CSARAASGGIGETQYF.

This clonotype has more than one count but fewer than ten. This chain joins TRBV2 and TRBJ1-4, with D hard to call. Germline-derived CDR1 and CDR2 are SNHLY and FYNNEI. CDR3 length: 13 amino acids. V lost 2 bases, J lost 6 bases, and 7 bases lay in between. The CDR3, as DNA: TGTGCCAGCAGTGAATTGGCAGATGAAAAACTGTTTTTT. This gives the protein CASSELADEKLFF.

This clonotype was detected a few times. DNA for the CDR3: TGTGCCAGCAGTTTTAGCCTCTACGAGCAGTACTTC. Protein product: CASSFSLYEQYF. The V gene is TRBV12-3 or TRBV12-4, the J gene TRBJ2-7; D is unclear. V gave up 3 bases and J gave up 3 bases, with 6 bases separating them. The CDR3 sequence is 12 residues long.

In the case of this clonotype: At one of its ends the junction is not consistent with the germline gene, which may arise from a read error. The chain uses TRBV11-2 and TRBJ2-1; D is perhaps TRBD2 (7 bases). Germline CDR1 and CDR2: SGHAT and FQNNGV. The CDR3 covers 16 residues. This CDR3 reads CASSLVGGAGHNDQFF. The DNA of the CDR3 is TGTGCCAGCAGCTTAGTAGGGGGGGCTGGTCACAATGACCAGTTCTTC.

This clonotype was seen ten or more times. CDR3 protein: CSARKAGRTDTQYF. Written as DNA, the CDR3 is TGCAGTGCTAGAAAGGCGGGGAGGACAGATACGCAGTATTTT. V usage is TRBV20-1 and J usage is TRBJ2-3, with D possibly being TRBD2 (6 bases). Germline-derived CDR1 and CDR2 are DFQATT and SNEGSKA (reference sequence). The ends were cut back, 2 bases at V and 3 bases at J, with 12 bases in the middle. The CDR3 runs 14 residues.

This clonotype was counted ten times or more. The chain joins TRBV20-1 to TRBJ1-6, with unresolved D. Germline CDR1 reads DFQATT; CDR2 reads SNEGSKA (reference sequence). Trimming shortened V by 6 bases and J by 5 bases, and 11 bases separated the two germline ends. This CDR3 has 13 amino acids. CDR3 sequence (DNA): TGCAGTGCCCCTGAATCGGATAATTCACCCCTCCACTTT. Protein: CSAPESDNSPLHF.

This chain connects TRBV5-1 to TRBJ2-7; D could derive from TRBD1 or TRBD2 (5 bases each). This CDR3 has 13 amino acids. The germline V gene has CDR1 SGHRS and CDR2 YFSETQ. V lost 5 bases, J lost 3 bases, and 12 bases lay in between. CDR3 DNA: TGCGCCAGCAGACGGGACGGCGACTACGAGCAGTACTTC. Amino acids: CASRRDGDYEQYF.

This clonotype was seen ten or more times. This rearrangement joins TRBV29-1 to TRBJ1-1, with no clear D. The CDR3 length is 11 residues. Trimming removed 8 bases from V and 5 bases from J, with 12 bases in between. Germline V gene sequence: CDR1 SQVTM, CDR2 ANQGSEA. Here the CDR3 DNA reads TGCAGCCTACTGGTGGGGACTGAAGCTTTCTTT. It encodes CSLLVGTEAFF.

This clonotype was recorded at least ten times. The V call is TRBV12-3 or TRBV12-4, the J call TRBJ1-2; no reliable D call. The CDR3 covers 14 residues. The V end was cut by 6 bases, the J end by 4 bases, with 15 bases between. CDR3 in DNA: TGTGCCAGCAGCCCGGTAGAACGGTTCTATGGCTACACCTTC. Its protein product is CASSPVERFYGYTF.

Many counts were recorded for this clonotype. This chain joins TRBV6-1 and TRBJ2-3; 15 bases are a match to TRBD2. The CDR3 is 16 amino acids. Germline V gene lookup returns CDR1 MNHNS and CDR2 SASEGT. The ends lost 7 bases at V and 2 bases at J; junction bases unmatched: 4. CDR3 amino acids: CASTGLAGGHTDTQYF. DNA of the CDR3: TGTGCCAGCACTGGACTAGCGGGGGGGCACACAGATACGCAGTATTTT.

There are many counts of this clonotype. V and J are TRBV27 and TRBJ1-2; weak D call: TRBD1 (5 bases). CDR1 is MNHEY and CDR2 is SMNVEV in the germline V gene (reference sequence). V was trimmed by 5 bases and J by 4 bases, leaving 17 bases between them. This CDR3 has 15 residues. Here the CDR3 DNA reads TGTGCCAGCAGTCCAAGGACCGGGACGGGCTATGGCTACACCTTC. Encoded protein: CASSPRTGTGYGYTF.

This clonotype was detected ten times or more. The genes are TRBV5-6 and TRBJ2-7; D remains ambiguous. This CDR3 is 12 amino acids long. V gave up 5 bases and J gave up 3 bases, with 9 bases separating them. The germline V gene encodes CDR1 SGHDT and CDR2 YYEEEE. The CDR3 nucleotides are TGTGCCAGCAGTAAGGACCGCTACGAGCAGTACTTC. Residues: CASSKDRYEQYF.

This clonotype has at least ten counts. The gene calls are TRBV6-2 or TRBV6-3 and TRBJ1-2; 10 bases are shared with TRBD1. Germline CDR1 MNHEY, CDR2 SVGEGT. J was trimmed by 4 bases and V by 6 bases; bases with no gene match: 5. This CDR3 region has 14 residues. As DNA, the CDR3 is TGTGCCAGCAGCCGGGACAGGGGTATCTATGGCTACACCTTC. Translating it yields CASSRDRGIYGYTF.